The 20 T cell receptor beta chains presented below share a single source sample, sequenced in a study of Ad26.COV2.S vaccination and SARS-CoV-2 variants. The method was immunoSEQ multiplex PCR; TCRdb's version includes in-frame clones alone and lacks a portion of them. The table includes some 480,000 clones, approximately 88% detected once. Treatment in this sample: roughly 18 received Ad26.COV2.S at low or high dose, single or two shots; several received placebo; per-sample allocation not given. Sample collection was performed on day 63 after the first vaccine or placebo injection. This sample comprised peripheral blood, obtained in a trial of Ad26.COV2.S vaccine versus placebo. The source is a person between 18 and 65 years old who received the Ad26.COV2.S COVID-19 vaccine or a placebo.

The chain carries TRBV28 and TRBJ2-7, with 9 bases fitting TRBD1. The CDR3 consists of 15 residues. Trimming cost V 6 bases and J 9 bases; bases outside gene matches: 15. CDR1 and CDR2 from the germline V gene are MDHEN and SYDVKM. CDR3 in amino acids: CASSIAGTGLRGQYF. The CDR3 DNA reads as TGTGCCAGCAGCATTGCCGGGACAGGGCTTCGGGGGCAGTACTTC.

The chain employs TRBV9 and TRBJ2-3; unclear D gene. Germline CDR1 is SGDLS and CDR2 is YYNGEE. CDR3 length equals 15 residues. Trimming left V 4 bases short and J 0 bases short, with 12 bases between. The CDR3 loop is CASSLDGTSTDTQYF. The CDR3 DNA reads TGTGCCAGCAGCCTAGACGGCACTAGCACAGATACGCAGTATTTT. Looking up the rest from reference TRBV9 and TRBJ2-3 gives the full variable domain: DSGVTQTPKHLITATGQRVTLRCSPRSGDLSVYWYQQSLDQGLQFLIQYYNGEERAKGNILERFSAQQFPDLHSELNLSSLELGDSALYFCASSLDGTSTDTQYFGPGTRLTVL.

The chain employs TRBV28 and TRBJ1-1; possible D gene TRBD1, 5 bases. The CDR3 has 15 residues. Germline V CDR1 and CDR2: MDHEN, SYDVKM. Trimming removed 5 bases from V and 0 bases from J, with 13 bases in between. This CDR3 is CASSRGRGMNTEAFF. The CDR3 nucleotides are TGTGCCAGCAGTCGAGGTCGGGGGATGAACACTGAAGCTTTCTTT.

The chain recombines TRBV27 with TRBJ1-3; weak D call: TRBD1 (5 bases). The germline V gene has CDR1 MNHEY and CDR2 SMNVEV (reference sequence). The V end was cut by 7 bases, the J end by 0 bases, with 13 bases between. The CDR3 contains 15 residues. CDR3 protein: CASTLRRGSGNTIYF. The DNA for the CDR3 is TGTGCCAGCACCCTACGAAGGGGCTCTGGAAACACCATATATTTT.

The rearrangement links TRBV27 to TRBJ1-4; 7 nucleotides align to TRBD1. CDR1 and CDR2 (germline): MNHEY, SMNVEV (reference sequence). CDR3 size: 15 residues. The ends lost 3 bases at V and 7 bases at J; junction bases unmatched: 8. This CDR3 reads CASSFVAGGSEKLFF. In nucleotides, the CDR3 is TGTGCCAGCAGTTTCGTCGCAGGGGGGAGTGAAAAACTGTTTTTT. The full variable domain, completed using reference TRBV27 and TRBJ1-4, is EAQVTQNPRYLITVTGKKLTVTCSQNMNHEYMSWYRQDPGLGLRQIYYSMNVEVTDKGDVPEGYKVSRKEKRNFPLILESPSPNQTSLYFCASSFVAGGSEKLFFGSGTQLSVL.

V is TRBV5-4 and J is TRBJ1-2; 7 nucleotides agree with TRBD1. This CDR3 spans 14 amino acids. V dropped 4 bases and J dropped 6; count of bases not matched to a gene: 9. Germline V CDR1 and CDR2: SGHNT, YYREEE (reference sequence). The CDR3 region has the DNA TGTGCCAGCAGCCGCCCCCGACAGGGTGATGGCTACACCTTC. Protein product: CASSRPRQGDGYTF.

This chain uses TRBV4-3 with TRBJ2-2; D perhaps matches TRBD2 (5 bases). Trimming took 4 bases from V and 3 from J, leaving 9 bases between them. This CDR3 contains 14 residues. CDR1 and CDR2 (germline): LGHNA, YSLEER. CDR3 sequence (DNA): TGCGCCAGCAGCCTTCGGACTTACACCGGGGAGCTGTTTTTT. Encoded protein: CASSLRTYTGELFF.

This clone showed up just a few times. The identical CDR3 is also encoded by other nucleotide sequences in the sample. The genes are TRBV19 and TRBJ2-2; no firm D call. Germline loops: CDR1 LNHDA, CDR2 SQIVND (reference sequence). V shed 0 bases and J shed 2 bases, with 1 base lying between them. The CDR3 has 13 amino acids. CDR3 in amino acids: CASSIDNTGELFF. CDR3 sequence (DNA): TGTGCCAGTAGTATAGACAACACCGGGGAGCTGTTTTTT. The variable domain in full, with the rest retrieved from reference TRBV19 and TRBJ2-2, is DGGITQSPKYLFRKEGQNVTLSCEQNLNHDAMYWYRQDPGQGLRLIYYSQIVNDFQKGDIAEGYSVSREKKESFPLTVTSAQKNPTAFYLCASSIDNTGELFFGEGSRLTVL.

The rearrangement links TRBV11-1 to TRBJ1-2; D remains unclear. V was cut by 4 bases and J by 4 bases, with 7 bases left in between. Per the germline V gene, CDR1 is SGHAT and CDR2 is FQDESV (reference sequence). The CDR3 loop spans 12 amino acids. The CDR3 DNA is TGTGCCAGCAGCTCGGAAGGCTATGGCTACACCTTC. Translating gives CASSSEGYGYTF.

The chain employs TRBV28 and TRBJ2-7; D may correspond to TRBD1 or TRBD2 (6 bases each). Looked up from germline, CDR1 is MDHEN and CDR2 is SYDVKM. The CDR3 has 13 residues. V was cut by 8 bases and J by 4 bases, with 15 bases left in between. The CDR3 loop reads CASRGGSEYEQYF. The CDR3 nucleotides are TGTGCCAGCCGAGGGGGGTCCGAGTACGAGCAGTACTTC.

This chain uses TRBV28 with TRBJ2-2, with D unresolved. Per germline, CDR1 MDHEN and CDR2 SYDVKM. Trimming cost V 5 bases and J 4 bases, with 11 bases left between them. The CDR3 totals 14 residues. CDR3 sequence (DNA): TGTGCCAGCAGTCTTCAAATGATCACCGGGGAGCTGTTTTTT. Residues: CASSLQMITGELFF.

This rearrangement joins TRBV28 to TRBJ1-5; D ambiguous. Germline V gene data show CDR1 as MDHEN and CDR2 as SYDVKM. This CDR3 spans 14 amino acids. V lost 2 bases to trimming and J lost 3 bases, with 8 bases between them. This chain's CDR3 is CASSLRRINQPQHF. DNA of the CDR3: TGTGCCAGCAGTTTACGACGGATCAATCAGCCCCAGCATTTT.

The chain joins TRBV7-9 to TRBJ1-2, with D hard to call. Germline-derived CDR1 and CDR2 are SEHNR and FQNEAQ (reference sequence). The CDR3 has 15 amino acids. Trimming took off 1 base at V and 2 bases at J, with 11 bases between the two ends. The DNA of the CDR3 is TGTGCCAGCAGCTTAGGTGATGTAGGAAACTATGGCTACACCTTC. Translating it yields CASSLGDVGNYGYTF.

The rearrangement links TRBV5-1 to TRBJ2-4, with TRBD2 identical over 9 bases. The germline V gene has CDR1 SGHRS and CDR2 YFSETQ. CDR3 length equals 16 residues. V was pared by 4 bases and J by 1 base, with 6 bases of the junction left unmatched. The CDR3 loop is CASSPAGGAAKNIQYF. In DNA form, the CDR3 reads TGCGCCAGCAGCCCGGCGGGGGGGGCGGCCAAAAACATTCAGTACTTC.

The chain has TRBV7-8 and TRBJ1-1; D possibly corresponds to TRBD1 (6 bases). This CDR3 is 15 amino acids long. CDR1 SGHVS and CDR2 FQNEAQ come from the germline V gene. The germline V and J ends were trimmed by 3 bases and 1 base, with 12 bases remaining between them. Written as DNA, the CDR3 is TGTGCCAGCAGCTTCGGGGGGGGCGAGAACACTGAAGCTTTCTTT. Translated: CASSFGGGENTEAFF. The full variable domain, with the rest looked up from reference TRBV7-8 and TRBJ1-1, is GAGVSQSPRYKVAKRGQDVALRCDPISGHVSLFWYQQALGQGPEFLTYFQNEAQLDKSGLPSDRFFAERPEGSVSTLKIQRTQQEDSAVYLCASSFGGGENTEAFFGQGTRLTVV.

This rearrangement joins TRBV7-9 to TRBJ2-1; 9 nucleotides line up with TRBD1. The CDR3 sequence is 14 residues long. The V segment lost 7 bases and the J segment 7 bases; nucleotides outside the gene matches: 8. From germline, CDR1 is SEHNR and CDR2 FQNEAQ (reference sequence). The CDR3 protein is CASTDTGGTNEQFF. Written as DNA, the CDR3 is TGTGCCAGCACCGACACAGGGGGCACGAATGAGCAGTTCTTC.

The chain couples TRBV28 to TRBJ1-1; 8 positions agree with TRBD1. This CDR3 region has 16 residues. The germline V gene has CDR1 MDHEN and CDR2 SYDVKM. J gave up 8 bases and V 2 bases, and 13 bases lay outside the gene matches. CDR3 DNA sequence: TGTGCCAGCAGTTTAGACAGGGGTGGCTCCGCTCGCGAAGCTTTCTTT. It specifies CASSLDRGGSAREAFF.

This clone was observed once. Distinct nucleotide sequences in the sample also encode this CDR3. The chain combines TRBV27 with TRBJ2-3; TRBD2 agrees at 7 bases. CDR1 is MNHEY and CDR2 is SMNVEV in the germline V gene (reference sequence). Losses at the gene ends were 8 bases for V and 3 bases for J; bases not matched to a gene: 5. The CDR3 extends over 13 amino acids. CDR3 loop: CASRISGTDTQYF. In DNA form, the CDR3 reads TGTGCCAGCCGGATTAGCGGGACAGATACGCAGTATTTT.

The chain is built from TRBV13 and TRBJ1-1; D unresolved. The CDR3 totals 13 residues. Deletions cut 5 bases from V and 8 bases from J, with 15 bases between. Germline CDR1 is PRHDT and CDR2 is FYEKMQ (reference sequence). The CDR3 DNA is TGTGCCAGCAGCCCCAGACGGAATCGGGAAGCTTTCTTT. Protein sequence: CASSPRRNREAFF.

The V and J genes are TRBV3-1 (or the pseudogene TRBV3-2) and TRBJ1-2; D is undetermined. The CDR3 sequence is 15 residues long. Germline V gene lookup returns CDR1 LGHDT and CDR2 YNNKEL (reference sequence). Trimming removed 0 bases from V and 2 bases from J, with 10 bases in between. The CDR3 DNA reads TGTGCCAGCAGCCAAGACGGGGTACGGAACTATGGCTACACCTTC. This sequence encodes CASSQDGVRNYGYTF.